Presented here are 19 T cell receptor beta chains from one specimen sequenced in a study of glioma-infiltrating T cells. Using RNA template, CDR3s of TCR alpha and beta were amplified with iRepertoire arm-PCR. TCRdb processed the multiplex PCR reads anew with MiXCR; each CDR3 protein has one entry. The repertoire holds approximately 93,000 distinct CDR3 sequences, about 40% seen once, with 35% to 40% in the top ten. Sequenced input: glioma tissue, nonneoplastic brain tissue, or PBMCs (not recorded which). These TCRs come from a human donor with low-grade glioma or glioblastoma, undergoing nonglioma brain surgery, or in good health (not recorded which).

This clonotype was found many times. This sequence joins TRBV6-2 or TRBV6-3 and TRBJ1-1; possibly TRBD1 for D (5 bases). With 0 bases removed from V and 5 bases from J, the gap between germline ends came to 10 bases. This CDR3 contains 14 residues. The V gene's germline CDR1 is MNHEY and CDR2 SVGEGT. The CDR3 protein is CASSYSSGRTEAFF. CDR3 DNA sequence: TGTGCCAGCAGTTACTCATCAGGGCGAACTGAAGCTTTCTTT.

This clonotype was seen repeatedly, ten times or more. The chain employs TRBV20-1 and TRBJ1-4, with D hard to call. Germline CDR1 and CDR2: DFQATT and SNEGSKA (reference sequence). V was trimmed by 3 bases and J by 3 bases, leaving 11 bases between them. This CDR3 is built from 14 residues. The CDR3 DNA follows: TGCAGTGCTAGCCCCTCGGGCCCTAATGAAAAACTGTTTTTT. Encoded protein: CSASPSGPNEKLFF.

This clonotype was seen at least ten times. The chain uses TRBV3-1 and TRBJ1-1, with D unresolved. Germline CDR1 reads LGHDT; CDR2 reads YNNKEL (reference sequence). The CDR3 loop spans 15 amino acids. Trimming took off 1 base at V and 0 bases at J, with 9 bases between the two ends. DNA of the CDR3: TGTGCCAGCAGCCAAGGAGAAGTCTTGAACACTGAAGCTTTCTTT. Translated: CASSQGEVLNTEAFF. Full variable domain (missing parts from reference TRBV3-1 and TRBJ1-1): DTAVSQTPKYLVTQMGNDKSIKCEQNLGHDTMYWYKQDSKKFLKIMFSYNNKELIINETVPNRFSPKSPDKAHLNLHINSLELGDSAVYFCASSQGEVLNTEAFFGQGTRLTVV.

A remark on this clonotype: A read error may explain this, as a much larger clone is one base away. The V and J genes are TRBV3-1 and TRBJ2-2, with D possibly matching TRBD1 (7 bases). The germline V gene has CDR1 LGHDT and CDR2 YNNKEL (reference sequence). The CDR3 runs to 15 residues. CDR3 DNA sequence: TGTGCCAACAGCCAAGACCCAGGGGGGACCGGGGAGCTGTTTTTT. This gives the protein CANSQDPGGTGELFF.

This clonotype has at least ten counts. This rearrangement joins TRBV10-3 to TRBJ1-1; TRBD1 matches 10 bases. CDR3 size: 13 residues. Germline loops: CDR1 ENHRY, CDR2 SYGVKD. With V trimmed by 11 bases and J by 2 bases, 5 bases remained unmatched. The CDR3 nucleotides are TGTGCCTCAAGGACAGGGGGAAACACTGAAGCTTTCTTT. It is translated as CASRTGGNTEAFF.

A remark on this clonotype: Just one base apart from a much larger clone, this may be a read error. DNA of the CDR3: TGTGTCAGCTCACCGGACAATGCCGAGCAGTTCTTC. The encoded protein is CVSSPDNAEQFF. The chain recombines TRBV18 with TRBJ2-1; weak D call: TRBD1 (5 bases). This CDR3 has 12 residues. Germline lookup yields CDR1 KGHSH and CDR2 LQKENI.

This clonotype was seen at least ten times. This chain uses TRBV7-2 with TRBJ1-1, with D perhaps matching TRBD1 (5 bases). CDR3 length equals 15 residues. CDR1 SGHTA and CDR2 FQGNSA come from the germline V gene. Trimming removed 1 base from V and 1 base from J, with 10 bases in between. CDR3 loop: CASSLVGGPNTEAFF. DNA for the CDR3: TGTGCCAGCAGCTTAGTCGGGGGTCCGAACACTGAAGCTTTCTTT.

Many counts were recorded for this clonotype. The chain is built from TRBV7-9 and TRBJ2-7; D gene unclear. The CDR3 contains 13 residues. Germline CDR1 is SEHNR and CDR2 is FQNEAQ (reference sequence). V dropped 7 bases and J dropped 1 base, with 11 bases sitting between them. CDR3 in DNA: TGTGCCAGCACCCCGCTCGGATCCTACGAGCAGTACTTC. It codes for CASTPLGSYEQYF.

This clonotype has a count of ten or more. CDR3 in DNA: TGCGCCAGCAGCCTCGGACGGGCCCCAACTGAAAAACTGTTTTTT. Residues: CASSLGRAPTEKLFF. The V call is TRBV4-1, the J call TRBJ1-4; D not certain. V was pared by 4 bases and J by 7 bases, with 16 bases between. The CDR3 extends over 15 amino acids. CDR1 and CDR2 (germline): MGHRA, YSYEKL.

The chain combines TRBV4-1 with TRBJ2-1; weak D call: TRBD2 (6 bases). This CDR3 is built from 15 residues. V lost 5 bases to trimming and J lost 4 bases, with 15 bases between them. Germline CDR1 reads MGHRA; CDR2 reads YSYEKL. CDR3 sequence reads: CASSFREGGYNEQFF. As DNA, the CDR3 is TGCGCCAGCAGCTTCAGAGAGGGAGGATACAATGAGCAGTTCTTC.

This clonotype was detected many times. The chain is built from TRBV6-5 and TRBJ2-7, with 8 bases lining up with TRBD1. The J segment lost 8 bases and the V segment lost 0 bases, leaving 12 bases of the junction unmatched. The CDR3 covers 16 residues. Germline-derived CDR1 and CDR2 are MNHEY and SVGAGI. The CDR3 here is CASSYSTRQGPGKQYF. The CDR3 nucleotides read TGTGCCAGCAGTTACTCGACGAGACAGGGGCCCGGAAAGCAGTACTTC.

This clonotype was seen many times. This chain joins TRBV7-9 and TRBJ1-1; D gene ambiguous. Trimming removed 2 bases at V and 6 bases at J, with 10 bases between. Germline V lookup: CDR1 SEHNR, CDR2 FQNEAQ (reference sequence). The CDR3 contains 13 residues. CDR3 protein: CASSLNMNAEAFF. DNA of the CDR3: TGTGCCAGCAGCTTAAACATGAATGCTGAAGCTTTCTTT. Variable domain in full (rest from reference TRBV7-9 and TRBJ1-1): DTGVSQNPRHKITKRGQNVTFRCDPISEHNRLYWYRQTLGQGPEFLTYFQNEAQLEKSRLLSDRFSAERPKGSFSTLEIQRTEQGDSAMYLCASSLNMNAEAFFGQGTRLTVV.

The sample holds many counts of this clonotype. The V and J genes are TRBV4-1 and TRBJ1-1, with D unclear. The germline V gene has CDR1 MGHRA and CDR2 YSYEKL. The CDR3 is 13 residues long. V dropped 6 bases and J dropped 2 bases, with 10 bases sitting between them. The CDR3 DNA follows: TGCGCCAGCAGTCGTACGGCAAACACTGAAGCTTTCTTT. This translates into CASSRTANTEAFF.

This clonotype was detected many times. The chain uses TRBV5-1 and TRBJ2-3, with D possibly TRBD2 on 6 matching bases. The germline V gene encodes CDR1 SGHRS and CDR2 YFSETQ. With 4 bases removed from V and 2 bases from J, the gap between germline ends came to 14 bases. The length of the CDR3 is 15 residues. The DNA of the CDR3 is TGCGCCAGCAGCGGCCGGGACTCATACACAGATACGCAGTATTTT. Protein sequence: CASSGRDSYTDTQYF.

Concerning this clonotype: Possible read error: a much larger clone is one base away. V is TRBV25-1 and J is TRBJ2-6; a possible D gene is TRBD2 (6 bases). The CDR3 loop spans 16 amino acids. V dropped 6 bases and J dropped 1 base, with 13 bases sitting between them. Looked up from germline, CDR1 is MGHDK and CDR2 is SYGVNS. CDR3 loop: CASRPAGTSGANVLTF. The CDR3 DNA is TGTGCCAGCAGGCCGGCGGGAACTTCTGGGGCCAACGTCCTGACTTTC.

This chain connects TRBV29-1 to TRBJ2-4, with D tentatively TRBD1 (6 bases). The length of the CDR3 is 14 residues. Germline V gene lookup returns CDR1 SQVTM and CDR2 ANQGSEA. V was cut by 2 bases and J by 8 bases, with 16 bases left in between. The CDR3 coding sequence is TGCAGCGTTGAAAGGATGGGACATGCGGACATTCAGTACTTC. Translated: CSVERMGHADIQYF. The whole variable domain, remainder taken from reference TRBV29-1 and TRBJ2-4, is SAVISQKPSRDICQRGTSLTIQCQVDSQVTMMFWYRQQPGQSLTLIATANQGSEATYESGFVIDKFPISRPNLTFSTLTVSNMSPEDSSIYLCSVERMGHADIQYFGAGTRLSVL.

About this clonotype itself: A much larger clonotype is one base distant, so this may be a read error. The chain employs TRBV4-1 and TRBJ2-7; D perhaps matches TRBD2 (5 bases). This CDR3 has 13 residues. The germline gives CDR1 MGHRA, CDR2 YSYEKL. The V gene lost 0 bases and the J gene lost 4 bases, with 7 bases spanning the gap. DNA for the CDR3: TGCGCCAGCAGCCAAGAGCGAGGGTACGAGCAGTACTTC. Encoded protein: CASSQERGYEQYF.

The chain combines TRBV7-2 with TRBJ2-2; weak D call: TRBD1 (6 bases). CDR1 SGHTA and CDR2 FQGNSA come from the germline V gene. CDR3 length: 15 amino acids. V lost 5 bases and J lost 0, with 10 bases in between. In nucleotides, the CDR3 is TGTGCCAGCAGCAACAGGACAGCGAACACCGGGGAGCTGTTTTTT. Translated, it gives CASSNRTANTGELFF. Full variable domain (rest looked up from reference TRBV7-2 and TRBJ2-2): GAGVSQSPSNKVTEKGKDVELRCDPISGHTALYWYRQSLGQGLEFLIYFQGNSAPDKSGLPSDRFSAERTGGSVSTLTIQRTQQEDSAVYLCASSNRTANTGELFFGEGSRLTVL.

To note about this clonotype: The conserved closing phenylalanine or tryptophan is absent in this CDR3, likely reflecting a read error. This rearrangement joins TRBV2 to TRBJ1-1; no reliable D call. This CDR3 spans 14 amino acids. Trimming removed 7 bases at V and 4 bases at J, with 16 bases between. The germline CDR1 and CDR2 sequences are SNHLY and FYNNEI. CDR3 DNA: TGTGCCAGCACAATGAATCGGGCACTCACTGAAGCTTTCCTT. Residues: CASTMNRALTEAFL.